The subject of this entry is one TCR beta chain. Its target is unknown. The library was built from roughly 400 ng RNA with molecular barcoded adaptors for alpha/delta and beta/gamma chains. TCRdb analysed the reads with MiXCR anew, one entry per CDR3 protein. The sample has tens of thousands of distinct CDR3 sequences, roughly 19% seen once; the top ten hold 15%. The CDR3 contains 14 residues. The germline gives CDR1 MRHNA, CDR2 SNTAGT. This sample stems from a study of read filtering for tumor transcriptome and immune sequencing. General study points: Compared with RNA-seq, IR-seq gave much higher clonotype depth and reliability.

The chain uses TRBV6-4 and TRBJ2-1; tentative D call: TRBD1 (6 bases). Sequenced material: a population of CD138-negative cells sorted from bone marrow. The source of this sequence is a donor aged 40 or over with multiple myeloma. The CDR3 region has the DNA TGTGCACGCAGTGCAACAGGGAAGAGTACTGAGCAGTTCTTC. Encoded protein: CARSATGKSTEQFF.